What follows describes a single T cell receptor beta chain. CDR3 length equals 12 residues. After removal of 2 bases from V and 7 bases from J, the junction contained 2 bases not matched to a gene. Germline V gene sequence: CDR1 MNHEY, CDR2 SVGAGI. This sample was included in a study of T cell responses to AZD1222 COVID-19 vaccine. Here immunoSEQ multiplex PCR was the method, and the copy in TCRdb shows in-frame clones only, minus some. Seen here are some 140,000 clones, about nine tenths observed once, and the top ten hold approximately 3.1%. This TCR derives from an adult in good health. This sample comprised peripheral blood, obtained on day 0 of AZD1222 vaccination. V usage is TRBV6-5 and J usage is TRBJ2-7, with 7 bases aligning to TRBD1. CDR3 in DNA: TGTGCCAGCAGTTACCAGACAGGGGAGCAGTACTTC. Translating gives CASSYQTGEQYF.